This TCR beta chain was recovered during a study of T cell responses to AZD1222 COVID-19 vaccine. V was pared by 4 bases and J by 1 base, with 10 bases between. Germline lookup yields CDR1 KGHSH and CDR2 LQKENI. This CDR3 spans 14 amino acids. Sequencing used immunoSEQ multiplex PCR; TCRdb keeps in-frame clones, though not all of them. In the table there are about 54,000 clones, 89% of which are singletons. This clone was seen just once. Sequencing used peripheral blood, obtained 28 days after the second AZD1222 dose. The rearrangement uses TRBV18 and TRBJ1-1; possibly TRBD1 for D (6 bases). The clonotype originates from an adult who received the AZD1222 COVID-19 vaccine. The CDR3 loop is CASSLGTQNTEAFF. The CDR3 DNA follows: TGTGCCAGCTCACTTGGGACACAGAACACTGAAGCTTTCTTT. Based on the CDR3 plus reference TRBV18 and TRBJ1-1, the full variable domain is NAGVMQNPRHLVRRRGQEARLRCSPMKGHSHVYWYRQLPEEGLKFMVYLQKENIIDESGMPKERFSAEFPKEGPSILRIQQVVRGDSAAYFCASSLGTQNTEAFFGQGTRLTVV.